The 12 T cell receptor beta chains below all came from one sample that was sequenced in a study of T cell repertoires in cytomegalovirus infection. These receptors have no identified antigens. TCRdb independently ran MiXCR on the reads; one entry per CDR3 protein. The sample carries a few hundred thousand distinct CDR3 sequences, 30% to 35% recorded once. The material was cultured PBMCs, obtained from culture after CMV antigen stimulation. These receptors came from a human donor in good health (CMV status not recorded). Some clones in this sample may be carry-over from other donors' samples.

This clonotype came up a few times. This chain joins TRBV28 and TRBJ1-1, with 7 positions matching TRBD1. The V gene end was trimmed by 6 bases and the J gene end by 5 bases; junction bases not matched to a gene: 6. Germline V gene lookup returns CDR1 MDHEN and CDR2 SYDVKM. The CDR3 extends over 13 amino acids. CDR3 bases: TGTGCCAGCAGATCAGGGGGACGAACTGAAGCTTTCTTT. Its translation is CASRSGGRTEAFF.

CDR3 sequence: CASSKATGTGGTEAFF. In DNA, the CDR3 is TGTGCCAGCTCAAAAGCTACCGGGACAGGGGGTACTGAAGCTTTCTTT. The rearrangement uses TRBV18 and TRBJ1-1, with 11 bases lining up with TRBD1. Losses at the gene ends were 5 bases for V and 5 bases for J; bases not matched to a gene: 10. The germline gives CDR1 KGHSH, CDR2 LQKENI. The CDR3 has 16 residues.

There are a few counts of this clonotype. The chain couples TRBV12-3 or TRBV12-4 to TRBJ2-1; 8 bases match TRBD2. This CDR3 has 17 residues. With V trimmed by 8 bases and J by 2 bases, 14 bases remained unmatched. CDR3 coding DNA: TGTGCCAGCTCCCCGGGGACTAGAAATCCCCCCTACAATGAGCAGTTCTTC. Residues: CASSPGTRNPPYNEQFF.

This clonotype showed up just a few times. The V gene is TRBV6-8, the J gene TRBJ1-1; TRBD1 agrees at 7 bases. The CDR3 is 12 amino acids. CDR1 is MNHGY and CDR2 is SAAAGT in the germline V gene. V lost 6 bases, J lost 3 bases, and 1 base stayed unmatched. This chain's CDR3 is CASRQGDTEAFF. The CDR3 DNA reads as TGTGCCAGCAGGCAGGGGGACACTGAAGCTTTCTTT.

The chain is built from TRBV3-1 and TRBJ2-7, with 7 bases fitting TRBD1. Germline V CDR1 and CDR2: LGHDT, YNNKEL (reference sequence). With 3 bases clipped from V and 1 base from J, the junction kept 18 bases outside the gene matches. This CDR3 region has 19 residues. Here the CDR3 DNA reads TGTGCCAGCAGCCATCTGAATAGGGACAGCCAATTCGATTCCTACGAGCAGTACGTC. Its protein is CASSHLNRDSQFDSYEQYV.

This clonotype was observed a few times. This sequence joins TRBV24-1 and TRBJ2-3; D is unclear. The CDR3 extends over 13 amino acids. CDR1 is KGHDR and CDR2 is SFDVKD in the germline V gene. Trimming stripped 1 base from V and 9 bases from J, with 10 bases between. The CDR3 sequence: CATSDFSGKTQYF. CDR3 in DNA: TGTGCCACCAGTGATTTCTCGGGCAAAACGCAGTATTTT.

This chain joins TRBV12-5 and TRBJ2-2, with 11 bases matching TRBD2. CDR1 LGHNT and CDR2 FRNRAP come from the germline V gene. The CDR3 totals 16 residues. J was trimmed by 1 base and V by 6 bases; bases with no gene match: 4. CDR3 coding DNA: TGTGCTAGTGGCCTGGGACTAGCGGAGAACACCGGGGAGCTGTTTTTT. This encodes CASGLGLAENTGELFF.

In this sample, this clonotype turned up a few times. A read error may account for a junction end that differs from germline. The chain is built from TRBV7-9 and TRBJ2-1; TRBD1 aligns across 8 bases. CDR1 and CDR2 (germline): SEHNR, FQNEAQ (reference sequence). This CDR3 is 15 amino acids long. CDR3 sequence (DNA): TGTGCCAGCAGCTTAGCCGGACAGGGATACAGTGAGCAGTTCTTC. Encoded protein: CASSLAGQGYSEQFF.

V usage is TRBV11-2 and J usage is TRBJ2-6; TRBD2 agrees at 10 bases. CDR1 is SGHAT, CDR2 FQNNGV, per germline. J was trimmed by 1 base and V by 4 bases; bases with no gene match: 10. The CDR3 runs to 19 residues. The CDR3 bases are TGTGCCAGCAGCTCCCTTCCTAGCGGGAGAGGGTCTGGGGCCAACGTCCTGACTTTC. Amino acid sequence: CASSSLPSGRGSGANVLTF.

This rearrangement joins TRBV24-1 to TRBJ1-1, with unresolved D. From germline, CDR1 is KGHDR and CDR2 SFDVKD. The CDR3 length is 13 residues. Deletions cut 0 bases from V and 0 bases from J, with 1 base between. In nucleotides, the CDR3 is TGTGCCACCAGTGATTTGCTGAACACTGAAGCTTTCTTT. Protein: CATSDLLNTEAFF.

The genes are TRBV7-9 and TRBJ2-3; D not certain. Germline V gives CDR1 SEHNR, CDR2 FQNEAQ (reference sequence). V lost 3 bases and J 5 bases, leaving 15 bases between the germline ends. The length of the CDR3 is 15 residues. CDR3 amino acids: CASSFRTWGVDTQYF. The DNA of the CDR3 is TGTGCCAGCAGCTTTAGAACTTGGGGTGTAGATACGCAGTATTTT.

The V and J genes are TRBV7-9 and TRBJ2-7, with TRBD2 matching 13 bases. Germline assignment: CDR1 SEHNR and CDR2 FQNEAQ (reference sequence). This CDR3 has 14 amino acids. Trimming at V came to 10 bases and at J to 6 bases, leaving 9 bases not matched to a gene. The CDR3 is CATETGTSGTEQYV. In DNA form, the CDR3 reads TGTGCCACTGAGACCGGGACTAGCGGGACCGAGCAGTACGTC.